Below, 28 T cell receptor beta chains from the same sample are listed, as sequenced in a study of blood T cells in healthy people across ages. The second PCR ran roughly 7 to 11 cycles with a sample-barcoded 5' primer and J-beta primers. TCRdb analysed the 5' RACE reads with MiXCR anew, one entry per CDR3 protein. The data hold over 950,000 distinct CDR3 sequences, with about two fifths observed a single time. The sample was blood. The receptors originated from a man aged 18 to 29 in good health.

The CDR3 sequence: CASSSGIPYGYTF. The CDR3, as DNA: TGTGCCAGCAGTTCCGGGATCCCCTATGGCTACACCTTC. This chain uses TRBV12-3 or TRBV12-4 with TRBJ1-2, with D unresolved. V was shortened by 4 bases and J by 4 bases, with 10 bases between the two germline ends. The CDR3 sequence is 13 residues long.

This clonotype was picked up many times. The chain carries TRBV6-2 or TRBV6-3 and TRBJ2-3, with 7 bases that match TRBD1. Germline CDR1 MNHEY, CDR2 SVGEGT. The V and J ends lost 2 bases and 4 bases, in that order; junction bases with no gene match: 6. The length of the CDR3 is 15 residues. The CDR3 nucleotides are TGTGCCAGCAGTTACGCTGGGCAGGGGGCAGATACGCAGTATTTT. This encodes CASSYAGQGADTQYF.

V gene TRBV6-2 or TRBV6-3 combines with J gene TRBJ2-1; perhaps TRBD2 as D (5 bases). V shed 2 bases and J shed 8 bases, with 7 bases lying between them. Germline-derived CDR1 and CDR2 are MNHEY and SVGEGT. The CDR3 loop spans 12 amino acids. The CDR3 DNA reads as TGTGCCAGCAGTTACCCGAGGGATGAGCAGTTCTTC. Protein product: CASSYPRDEQFF.

This clonotype was observed a few times. This rearrangement joins TRBV5-1 to TRBJ1-1; 11 bases agree with TRBD1. The CDR3 runs to 14 residues. V dropped 4 bases and J dropped 5; count of bases not matched to a gene: 4. Per the germline V gene, CDR1 is SGHRS and CDR2 is YFSETQ. CDR3 nucleotides: TGCGCCAGCAGCGGGGGGACAGGGGGGACTGAAGCTTTCTTT. It translates to CASSGGTGGTEAFF. Full variable domain (remainder filled in from reference TRBV5-1 and TRBJ1-1): KAGVTQTPRYLIKTRGQQVTLSCSPISGHRSVSWYQQTPGQGLQFLFEYFSETQRNKGNFPGRFSGRQFSNSRSEMNVSTLELGDSALYLCASSGGTGGTEAFFGQGTRLTVV.

This clonotype was seen only a few times. The chain joins TRBV6-1 to TRBJ2-7; 10 bases map to TRBD1. In germline, CDR1 is MNHNS, CDR2 SASEGT. V lost 2 bases and J lost 4; bases outside the gene matches: 5. This CDR3 region has 15 residues. The CDR3 spells CASSERPGQGYEQYF. The CDR3 nucleotides read TGTGCCAGCAGTGAACGACCGGGACAGGGGTACGAGCAGTACTTC.

The chain links TRBV14 to TRBJ1-4, with no clear D. Germline-derived CDR1 and CDR2 are SGHDN and FVKESK. CDR3 length: 12 amino acids. V lost 4 bases, J lost 12 bases, and 12 bases lay in between. This CDR3 is CASSPNGVELFF. CDR3 DNA sequence: TGTGCCAGCAGCCCAAATGGTGTTGAACTGTTTTTT.

This chain links TRBV6-5 with TRBJ1-1; D is undetermined. Germline values: CDR1 MNHEY, CDR2 SVGAGI. The CDR3 runs to 17 residues. V lost 2 bases to trimming and J lost 5 bases, with 21 bases between them. The CDR3 bases are TGTGCCAGCAGTTACCACTCTGGGGATGAGAGTCTAACTGAAGCTTTCTTT. This codes for CASSYHSGDESLTEAFF.

This clonotype was seen only a few times. The rearrangement links TRBV20-1 to TRBJ1-2; the match to TRBD1 covers 7 bases. V gave up 0 bases and J gave up 6 bases; unmatched junction bases: 4. The CDR3 totals 13 residues. The germline V gene has CDR1 DFQATT and CDR2 SNEGSKA (reference sequence). The CDR3 here is CSAREPGGNGYTF. The CDR3 DNA is TGCAGTGCTAGAGAACCAGGGGGTAATGGCTACACCTTC.

This clonotype was seen only a few times. The V call is TRBV7-2, the J call TRBJ1-2; D remains unclear. V was trimmed by 5 bases and J by 1 base, leaving 14 bases between them. From germline, CDR1 is SGHTA and CDR2 FQGNSA. This CDR3 is built from 15 residues. The CDR3 DNA reads TGTGCCAGCAGCAGAATCGGGGAACTTAACTATGGCTACACCTTC. It encodes CASSRIGELNYGYTF. Full variable domain (remainder filled in from reference TRBV7-2 and TRBJ1-2): GAGVSQSPSNKVTEKGKDVELRCDPISGHTALYWYRQSLGQGLEFLIYFQGNSAPDKSGLPSDRFSAERTGGSVSTLTIQRTQQEDSAVYLCASSRIGELNYGYTFGSGTRLTVV.

The chain links TRBV4-3 to TRBJ1-2; D is perhaps TRBD1 (6 bases). CDR3 length equals 14 residues. Per the germline V gene, CDR1 is LGHNA and CDR2 is YSLEER. V lost 1 base and J lost 6, with 12 bases in between. The CDR3 region has the DNA TGCGCCAGCAGCCAAGGGGGGGCAGGGGATGGCTACACCTTC. Its translation is CASSQGGAGDGYTF.

The chain combines TRBV6-2 or TRBV6-3 with TRBJ2-2; maybe TRBD1 (7 bases). The CDR3 contains 13 residues. In germline, CDR1 is MNHEY, CDR2 SVGEGT. V lost 8 bases to trimming and J lost 7 bases, with 14 bases between them. CDR3 protein: CASLYRGGGELFF. DNA for the CDR3: TGTGCCAGCCTGTACAGGGGAGGCGGGGAGCTGTTTTTT.

Only a few counts were recorded for this clonotype. The chain employs TRBV20-1 and TRBJ1-1; a weak D match, TRBD1 (6 bases). This CDR3 region has 12 residues. V was trimmed by 3 bases and J by 7 bases, leaving 12 bases between them. CDR1 and CDR2 from the germline V gene are DFQATT and SNEGSKA (reference sequence). CDR3: CSASSGVSEAFF. CDR3 DNA sequence: TGCAGTGCTAGTTCAGGGGTGAGTGAAGCTTTCTTT.

On this clonotype: At one end, the junction sequence differs from germline, possibly due to a read error. The chain uses TRBV2 and TRBJ1-5; D is undetermined. The germline CDR1 and CDR2 sequences are SNHLY and FYNNEI. This CDR3 comprises 12 residues. CDR3 loop: CAGRDSNQPQHF. CDR3 nucleotide sequence: TGTGCCGGCAGAGATAGCAATCAGCCCCAGCATTTT.

This clonotype is a singleton in its sample. The chain links TRBV20-1 to TRBJ2-3; no reliable D call. The CDR3 sequence is 13 residues long. Germline values: CDR1 DFQATT, CDR2 SNEGSKA (reference sequence). Trimming stripped 6 bases from V and 0 bases from J, with 10 bases between. The CDR3 spells CSARQDSTDTQYF. The CDR3 nucleotides read TGCAGTGCCCGGCAGGACAGCACAGATACGCAGTATTTT.

The chain recombines TRBV14 with TRBJ2-3, with TRBD2 matching over 8 bases. V was pared by 4 bases and J by 4 bases, with 7 bases of the junction left unmatched. The CDR3 has 15 residues. Germline loops: CDR1 SGHDN, CDR2 FVKESK. CDR3 DNA: TGTGCCAGCAGCCGAGTAGCGGGGACTTCAGATACGCAGTATTTT. Encoded protein: CASSRVAGTSDTQYF.

This clonotype has just a few counts. The chain combines TRBV15 with TRBJ2-1; either TRBD1 or TRBD2 may supply D (5 bases each). CDR1 LNHNV and CDR2 YYDKDF come from the germline V gene (reference sequence). Trimming cost V 0 bases and J 8 bases, with 8 bases left between them. The CDR3 covers 13 residues. CDR3 sequence reads: CATSRDLGDEQFF. CDR3 coding DNA: TGTGCCACCAGCAGAGATTTGGGGGATGAGCAGTTCTTC.

The J gene is TRBJ1-5, the V gene TRBV28; 7 nucleotides line up with TRBD1. Germline-derived CDR1 and CDR2 are MDHEN and SYDVKM. The CDR3 contains 19 residues. V gave up 8 bases and J gave up 2 bases; unmatched junction bases: 21. CDR3 loop: CASALSVSQGVLGNQPQHF. Written as DNA, the CDR3 is TGTGCCAGCGCTTTATCCGTAAGCCAGGGGGTGCTAGGCAATCAGCCCCAGCATTTT.

This clonotype was detected a few times. The V gene is TRBV4-1, the J gene TRBJ1-5; a weak D match, TRBD1 (6 bases). The CDR3 loop spans 15 amino acids. CDR1 and CDR2 (germline): MGHRA, YSYEKL. V shed 4 bases and J shed 3 bases, with 13 bases lying between them. The CDR3 sequence is CASSPQGVDNQPQHF. CDR3 sequence (DNA): TGCGCCAGCAGCCCACAGGGTGTAGACAATCAGCCCCAGCATTTT.

V is TRBV7-9 and J is TRBJ1-1, with D possibly being TRBD1 (5 bases). The ends were cut back, 4 bases at V and 1 base at J, with 13 bases in the middle. Per the germline V gene, CDR1 is SEHNR and CDR2 is FQNEAQ (reference sequence). The CDR3 consists of 15 residues. The CDR3 DNA reads TGTGCCAGCAGCTCACCACTCACAGGGAACACTGAAGCTTTCTTT. Encoded protein: CASSSPLTGNTEAFF.

The chain combines TRBV6-1 with TRBJ1-1; D call uncertain. The CDR3 is 10 residues long. V lost 0 bases and J 11 bases, leaving 4 bases between the germline ends. From germline, CDR1 is MNHNS and CDR2 SASEGT. The CDR3 DNA follows: TGTGCCAGCAGTGAAGCGCGGGCTTTCTTT. It yields the protein CASSEARAFF.

This sequence joins TRBV20-1 and TRBJ2-3, with 7 bases lining up with TRBD1. From germline, CDR1 is DFQATT and CDR2 SNEGSKA (reference sequence). Unmatched junction bases numbered 11, after V lost 6 bases and J lost 2 bases. This CDR3 has 15 residues. CDR3 sequence (DNA): TGCAGTGCAACGAGACAGGGTCAGAACACAGATACGCAGTATTTT. Translating it yields CSATRQGQNTDTQYF.

In this sample, this clonotype turned up many times. This chain connects TRBV12-3 or TRBV12-4 to TRBJ2-3; TRBD1 might be the D (5 bases). This CDR3 comprises 13 residues. Trimming left V 5 bases short and J 4 bases short, with 10 bases between. CDR3 DNA: TGTGCCAGCAGTGTGGCAGGGTCAGATACGCAGTATTTT. It specifies CASSVAGSDTQYF.

The chain combines TRBV9 with TRBJ1-4, with D uncertain. The CDR3 length is 16 residues. V was trimmed by 0 bases and J by 0 bases, leaving 9 bases between them. Germline CDR1 SGDLS, CDR2 YYNGEE. The CDR3 sequence: CASSVGEDTTNEKLFF. Written as DNA, the CDR3 is TGTGCCAGCAGCGTAGGGGAGGATACAACTAATGAAAAACTGTTTTTT.

Turning to this clonotype: A read error may account for a junction end that differs from germline. The rearrangement uses TRBV7-2 and TRBJ2-5; the D is unclear. The CDR3 spans 13 residues. Germline V gene sequence: CDR1 SGHTA, CDR2 FQGNSA. CDR3 protein: CVSSLGPQETQYF. CDR3 nucleotides: TGTGTCAGCAGCTTAGGACCCCAAGAGACCCAGTACTTC.

About this clonotype itself: One junction end does not reproduce the germline sequence, and a read error may be involved. The chain joins TRBV2 to TRBJ2-1; unclear D gene. The CDR3 is 13 residues long. The germline gives CDR1 SNHLY, CDR2 FYNNEI. The CDR3 loop reads CTSSVDGYNEQFF. DNA for the CDR3: TGTACCAGCAGTGTAGACGGCTACAATGAGCAGTTCTTC.

This clonotype came up a few times. V and J are TRBV12-3 or TRBV12-4 and TRBJ2-7; 8 nucleotides agree with TRBD1. The tail of the sequence fits TRBJ2-4 better, so the J call may be wrong. The CDR3 has 11 amino acids. This chain's CDR3 is CASRQGDIQYF. CDR3 DNA sequence: TGTGCCAGCAGACAGGGGGACATTCAGTACTTC.

The chain uses TRBV29-1 and TRBJ1-2; the D is unclear. The germline V and J ends were trimmed by 6 bases and 2 bases, with 13 bases remaining between them. CDR3 size: 13 residues. Germline loops: CDR1 SQVTM, CDR2 ANQGSEA. CDR3 protein: CSVQFTENYGYTF. The CDR3 coding sequence is TGCAGCGTCCAGTTCACAGAGAACTATGGCTACACCTTC.

This clonotype was observed a few times. This chain links TRBV13 with TRBJ1-1; D might be TRBD1 (6 bases). CDR3 length equals 15 residues. Trimming cost V 5 bases and J 0 bases, with 13 bases left between them. Germline V gene data show CDR1 as PRHDT and CDR2 as FYEKMQ (reference sequence). DNA for the CDR3: TGTGCCAGCAGCGGAAGACAGGATATGAACACTGAAGCTTTCTTT. Translation: CASSGRQDMNTEAFF.